The 26 T cell receptor beta chains listed next were all sequenced from one sample in a study of T-cell reconstitution after alpha-beta-depleted transplantation in children. The TCRbeta library was prepared with unique molecular identifiers. TCRdb ran MiXCR on the PCR reads and lists one entry per CDR3 protein. The sample contains about 360,000 distinct CDR3 sequences, about an eighth of which appear only once. The sequencing used PBMCs, collected from the stem cell graft. The receptors here all came from a human donor who donated a stem cell graft to a child with Fanconi anemia.

This clonotype has just a few counts. The rearrangement joins TRBV29-1 to TRBJ2-7; no definite D call. Germline-derived CDR1 and CDR2 are SQVTM and ANQGSEA. Trimming took 5 bases from V and 4 from J, leaving 3 bases between them. The CDR3 length is 9 residues. The CDR3 is CSVIYEQYV. The CDR3 DNA follows: TGCAGCGTTATTTACGAGCAGTACGTC.

This clonotype was recorded many times. The chain couples TRBV11-2 to TRBJ2-2; maybe TRBD2 (5 bases). Germline CDR1 reads SGHAT; CDR2 reads FQNNGV. V lost 5 bases and J lost 1, with 17 bases in between. CDR3 length: 17 residues. The CDR3 coding sequence is TGTGCCAGCAGCGCCAGCCCAAGAGGGAGGAACACCGGGGAGCTGTTTTTT. It is translated as CASSASPRGRNTGELFF.

A few counts support this clonotype. The rearrangement uses TRBV7-6 and TRBJ2-4; possible D gene TRBD1, 5 bases. Germline CDR1 SGHVS, CDR2 FNYEAQ. The V gene lost 1 base and the J gene lost 6 bases, with 13 bases spanning the gap. This CDR3 has 15 amino acids. CDR3 sequence: CASSLEAGSRNIQYF. Written as DNA, the CDR3 is TGTGCCAGCAGCTTAGAAGCAGGGTCAAGAAACATTCAGTACTTC.

This clonotype showed up many times. The V gene is TRBV27, the J gene TRBJ2-5, with a tentative D call TRBD2 (5 bases). V was clipped by 7 bases and J by 3 bases, with 18 bases between them. This CDR3 is 15 amino acids long. The germline V gene encodes CDR1 MNHEY and CDR2 SMNVEV (reference sequence). The CDR3 bases are TGTGCCAGCACCTCGAGGGCAATGGGAGAAGAGACCCAGTACTTC. Its translation: CASTSRAMGEETQYF.

This clonotype was seen at least ten times. The gene calls are TRBV6-6 and TRBJ2-7; no firm D call. Per germline, CDR1 MNHNY and CDR2 SVGAGI (reference sequence). V gave up 7 bases and J gave up 2 bases, with 9 bases separating them. The CDR3 spans 12 residues. The CDR3 is CASTGRTYEQYF. CDR3 sequence (DNA): TGTGCCAGCACAGGACGGACCTACGAGCAGTACTTC.

This clonotype was seen repeatedly, ten times or more. This sequence joins TRBV12-3 or TRBV12-4 and TRBJ2-2; D may be TRBD2 (6 bases). The CDR3 is 16 residues long. Trimming removed 6 bases at V and 5 bases at J, with 19 bases between. The CDR3 here is CASSPSGGAGTGELFF. The CDR3 DNA sequence: TGTGCCAGCAGCCCCTCCGGCGGGGCAGGTACCGGGGAGCTGTTTTTT.

This clonotype has a count of ten or more. The CDR3 DNA is TGCGCCAGCAGCTTGGGCCCGACGGACATTCAGTACTTC. Its protein product is CASSLGPTDIQYF. The rearrangement uses TRBV5-1 and TRBJ2-4; D is unclear. Trimming cost V 0 bases and J 8 bases, with 9 bases left between them. The germline CDR1 and CDR2 sequences are SGHRS and YFSETQ. This CDR3 is 13 amino acids long.

V and J are TRBV27 and TRBJ2-3, with unresolved D. The germline gives CDR1 MNHEY, CDR2 SMNVEV (reference sequence). The germline V and J ends were trimmed by 3 bases and 6 bases, with 16 bases remaining between them. The CDR3 consists of 15 residues. CDR3 residues: CASSFLDRLGDTQYF. CDR3 in DNA: TGTGCCAGCAGTTTTCTGGACCGGCTTGGGGATACGCAGTATTTT.

The chain joins TRBV27 to TRBJ1-2; D unresolved. Trimming removed 5 bases at V and 14 bases at J, with 24 bases between. The CDR3 totals 14 residues. In germline, CDR1 is MNHEY, CDR2 SMNVEV (reference sequence). The CDR3 here is CASSPNSASNRITF. The CDR3 nucleotides are TGTGCCAGCAGTCCTAACAGCGCTTCAAACAGAATAACCTTC.

The chain combines TRBV7-9 with TRBJ2-3; D is possibly TRBD1 or TRBD2 (5 bases each). CDR3 length equals 17 residues. The germline V gene encodes CDR1 SEHNR and CDR2 FQNEAQ (reference sequence). Trimming cost V 1 base and J 2 bases, with 16 bases left between them. The CDR3 sequence is CASSLDSGRSSTDTQYF. Here the CDR3 DNA reads TGTGCCAGCAGCTTAGACTCGGGGCGGAGCTCCACAGATACGCAGTATTTT.

This clonotype was counted a few times. The J gene is TRBJ2-3, the V gene TRBV3-1; D not resolved. The V gene lost 3 bases and the J gene lost 6 bases, with 7 bases spanning the gap. CDR1 and CDR2 from the germline V gene are LGHDT and YNNKEL (reference sequence). The length of the CDR3 is 12 residues. The CDR3 is CASSQLSDTQYF. For the CDR3, the DNA is TGTGCCAGCAGCCAGCTGTCGGATACGCAGTATTTT.

This clonotype has a count of ten or more. The rearrangement uses TRBV12-3 or TRBV12-4 and TRBJ2-1; D may be TRBD1 (6 bases). V was shortened by 3 bases and J by 10 bases, with 10 bases between the two germline ends. CDR3 size: 12 residues. The CDR3 coding sequence is TGTGCCAGCAGTTTTGGGGGCGTCGAGCAGTTCTTC. It encodes CASSFGGVEQFF.

The chain couples TRBV6-2 or TRBV6-3 to TRBJ2-3; D possibly matches TRBD1 or TRBD2 (5 bases each). The CDR3 contains 16 residues. V gave up 6 bases and J gave up 3 bases, with 19 bases separating them. Germline-derived CDR1 and CDR2 are MNHEY and SVGEGT. CDR3 region: CASSLLRDGSTDTQYF. The CDR3 DNA follows: TGTGCCAGCAGCCTACTCCGGGACGGGTCGACAGATACGCAGTATTTT.

This clonotype was counted at least ten times. The J gene is TRBJ2-1, the V gene TRBV4-3; the D is unclear. Germline lookup yields CDR1 LGHNA and CDR2 YSLEER. This CDR3 is 16 amino acids long. Trimming took off 0 bases at V and 0 bases at J, with 9 bases between the two ends. CDR3 sequence reads: CASSQEKASSYNEQFF. In DNA, the CDR3 is TGCGCCAGCAGCCAAGAAAAGGCGAGCTCCTACAATGAGCAGTTCTTC.

This clonotype was detected many times. The chain couples TRBV5-5 to TRBJ2-5; D not resolved. Germline CDR1 and CDR2: SGHKS and YYEKEE (reference sequence). The CDR3 length is 15 residues. The V end lost 4 bases, the J end lost 0 bases, and 13 bases lay between the germline ends. This chain's CDR3 is CASSGRFQYQETQYF. CDR3 coding DNA: TGTGCCAGCAGCGGGCGGTTCCAATACCAAGAGACCCAGTACTTC.

This clonotype was picked up a small number of times. The chain carries TRBV12-3 or TRBV12-4 and TRBJ1-5, with a weak D call TRBD1 (5 bases). This CDR3 region has 15 residues. V was cut by 4 bases and J by 0 bases, with 10 bases left in between. CDR3 sequence: CASSSYRNSNQPQHF. The CDR3 DNA reads TGTGCCAGCAGTTCGTACAGGAATAGCAATCAGCCCCAGCATTTT.

V and J are TRBV10-1 and TRBJ2-5, with no clear D. The length of the CDR3 is 13 residues. CDR1 is WNHNN, CDR2 SYGVQD, per germline (reference sequence). Deletions cut 3 bases from V and 6 bases from J, with 11 bases between. The CDR3 DNA is TGCGCCAGCAGTGAAGGGCTAAGGAAGACCCAGTACTTC. As protein: CASSEGLRKTQYF.

This clonotype was seen a handful of times. The gene calls are TRBV7-6 and TRBJ2-1; the D gene is possibly TRBD2 (6 bases). From germline, CDR1 is SGHVS and CDR2 FNYEAQ. CDR3 length: 16 residues. Trimming pared 2 bases from V and 7 bases from J, leaving 18 bases between. In nucleotides, the CDR3 is TGTGCCAGCAGCTTATCTCGCGGGACTCTCGGGAATGAGCAGTTCTTC. This gives the protein CASSLSRGTLGNEQFF.

The V gene is TRBV7-9, the J gene TRBJ1-5; 7 bases align to TRBD1. V lost 5 bases to trimming and J lost 5 bases; unmatched junction nucleotides: 12. Germline values: CDR1 SEHNR, CDR2 FQNEAQ (reference sequence). The CDR3 sequence is 16 residues long. The CDR3 DNA reads TGTGCCAGCAGCGCCCATACAGGGGCCCCCGATCAGCCCCAGCATTTT. It encodes CASSAHTGAPDQPQHF.

This chain uses TRBV30 with TRBJ1-4; D unresolved. Germline CDR1 and CDR2: GTSNPN and SVGIG (reference sequence). The V gene lost 0 bases and the J gene lost 8 bases, with 13 bases spanning the gap. CDR3 length: 14 amino acids. The CDR3 spells CAWSVGHEGEKLFF. In DNA form, the CDR3 reads TGTGCCTGGAGTGTAGGCCACGAAGGCGAAAAACTGTTTTTT.

This clonotype was picked up a small number of times. The J gene is TRBJ1-1, the V gene TRBV6-1; 7 bases agree with TRBD1. V dropped 5 bases and J dropped 2; count of bases not matched to a gene: 8. The CDR3 consists of 15 residues. From germline, CDR1 is MNHNS and CDR2 SASEGT. CDR3 protein: CASSRGQAANTEAFF. In nucleotides, the CDR3 is TGTGCCAGCAGTCGTGGACAGGCGGCTAACACTGAAGCTTTCTTT.

This clonotype was seen a few times. J is TRBJ1-1 and V is TRBV20-1, with TRBD1 as a possible D gene (5 bases). This CDR3 is built from 14 residues. V dropped 5 bases and J dropped 3 bases, with 16 bases sitting between them. Germline loops: CDR1 DFQATT, CDR2 SNEGSKA (reference sequence). This CDR3 is CSAGTSTRYTEAFF. The DNA for the CDR3 is TGCAGTGCTGGGACCTCGACGCGGTACACTGAAGCTTTCTTT.

This clonotype was seen a handful of times. V is TRBV18 and J is TRBJ2-1, with unresolved D. The CDR3 totals 13 residues. V was shortened by 2 bases and J by 7 bases, with 9 bases between the two germline ends. Germline V CDR1 and CDR2: KGHSH, LQKENI. DNA for the CDR3: TGTGCCAGCTCACCAGTCGATTCGAATGAGCAGTTCTTC. Protein product: CASSPVDSNEQFF. The full variable domain, rest sourced from reference TRBV18 and TRBJ2-1, is NAGVMQNPRHLVRRRGQEARLRCSPMKGHSHVYWYRQLPEEGLKFMVYLQKENIIDESGMPKERFSAEFPKEGPSILRIQQVVRGDSAAYFCASSPVDSNEQFFGPGTRLTVL.

This chain joins TRBV6-1 and TRBJ1-5; a possible D gene is TRBD1 (6 bases). Germline CDR1 MNHNS, CDR2 SASEGT. This CDR3 comprises 14 residues. The V and J ends lost 5 bases and 3 bases respectively, with 11 bases between them. In DNA form, the CDR3 reads TGTGCCAGCAGTATTGGACAGCTCAATCAGCCCCAGCATTTT. This gives the protein CASSIGQLNQPQHF.

This chain connects TRBV7-8 to TRBJ1-2, with a tentative D call TRBD1 (6 bases). Germline V lookup: CDR1 SGHVS, CDR2 FQNEAQ. Trimming removed 1 base at V and 8 bases at J, with 8 bases between. The CDR3 extends over 12 amino acids. The CDR3 region is CASSLEGVGYTF. The DNA for the CDR3 is TGTGCCAGCAGCTTAGAGGGGGTAGGCTACACCTTC. Full variable domain (outside the CDR3, taken from reference TRBV7-8 and TRBJ1-2): GAGVSQSPRYKVAKRGQDVALRCDPISGHVSLFWYQQALGQGPEFLTYFQNEAQLDKSGLPSDRFFAERPEGSVSTLKIQRTQQEDSAVYLCASSLEGVGYTFGSGTRLTVV.

The chain employs TRBV6-1 and TRBJ1-2; weak D call: TRBD1 (5 bases). Germline V CDR1 and CDR2: MNHNS, SASEGT. This CDR3 is built from 13 residues. Trimming pared 1 base from V and 6 bases from J, leaving 9 bases between. The CDR3 DNA follows: TGTGCCAGCAGTGAAGTGGGGGGGGATGGCTACACCTTC. Translating gives CASSEVGGDGYTF.